Following are 17 T cell receptor beta chains from one sample sequenced in a study of T cell responses to AZD1222 COVID-19 vaccine. Using immunoSEQ multiplex PCR, the repertoire was profiled, and TCRdb retains in-frame clones only, with some absent. The sample has over 150,000 clones; about 90% are singletons. This material consisted of peripheral blood, taken on day 0 of AZD1222 vaccination. The receptors originated from an adult in good health.

The rearrangement joins TRBV23-1 to TRBJ2-2; 9 bases are a match to TRBD2. TRBV23-1 is designated an ORF whose function remains uncertain. Trimming cost V 5 bases and J 7 bases; bases outside gene matches: 17. CDR3 length: 18 residues. Here the CDR3 reads CASSASGKKLKGDGELFF. DNA of the CDR3: TGCGCCAGCAGTGCTAGCGGGAAAAAACTTAAAGGAGACGGGGAGCTGTTTTTT.

The genes are TRBV18 and TRBJ1-1; D ambiguous. Per the germline V gene, CDR1 is KGHSH and CDR2 is LQKENI. Trimming pared 3 bases from V and 6 bases from J, leaving 8 bases between. The CDR3 has 12 residues. CDR3 region: CASSPQESEAFF. The DNA of the CDR3 is TGTGCCAGCTCACCCCAGGAATCTGAAGCTTTCTTT.

J is TRBJ1-3 and V is TRBV5-1; a weak D match, TRBD1 (5 bases). The germline CDR1 and CDR2 sequences are SGHRS and YFSETQ. The CDR3 consists of 15 residues. Trimming took off 4 bases at V and 0 bases at J, with 11 bases between the two ends. The CDR3 reads CASSGDAYSGNTIYF. DNA of the CDR3: TGCGCCAGCAGCGGGGACGCGTACTCTGGAAACACCATATATTTT.

The CDR3 bases are TGTGCCAGTAGTATGGTTCCAGCCACAGAGCAGTATTTT. Protein sequence: CASSMVPATEQYF. This chain links TRBV19 with TRBJ2-3; no clear D. This CDR3 has 13 amino acids. CDR1 is LNHDA, CDR2 SQIVND, per germline (reference sequence). Trimming pared 3 bases from V and 11 bases from J, leaving 15 bases between.

The rearrangement links TRBV9 to TRBJ2-5; tentative D call: TRBD2 (5 bases). Trimming pared 3 bases from V and 1 base from J, leaving 10 bases between. This CDR3 region has 14 residues. Germline V gives CDR1 SGDLS, CDR2 YYNGEE. CDR3 amino acids: CASSASGSQETQYF. CDR3 coding DNA: TGTGCCAGCAGCGCGTCGGGATCCCAAGAGACCCAGTACTTC.

The V call is TRBV19, the J call TRBJ2-7; a possible D gene is TRBD1 (6 bases). The CDR3 is 13 amino acids. Germline values: CDR1 LNHDA, CDR2 SQIVND (reference sequence). The ends were cut back, 5 bases at V and 3 bases at J, with 11 bases in the middle. CDR3 nucleotide sequence: TGTGCCAGTAGTGGGTCAGGGGACTACGAGCAGTACTTC. It yields the protein CASSGSGDYEQYF.

This sequence joins TRBV19 and TRBJ1-5; D is undetermined. This CDR3 has 12 residues. CDR1 LNHDA and CDR2 SQIVND come from the germline V gene (reference sequence). Trimming stripped 4 bases from V and 5 bases from J, with 6 bases between. DNA of the CDR3: TGTGCCAGTAGTACGCCCCATCAGCCCCAGCATTTT. Translation: CASSTPHQPQHF.

The chain has TRBV30 and TRBJ1-6, with 8 nucleotides matching TRBD1. Trimming at V came to 3 bases and at J to 9 bases, leaving 10 bases not matched to a gene. Germline V gene sequence: CDR1 GTSNPN, CDR2 SVGIG (reference sequence). This CDR3 has 15 residues. The CDR3 bases are TGTGCCTGGAGACCGACAGGGGCCCTAGGTTCACCCCTCCACTTT. It is translated as CAWRPTGALGSPLHF.

The rearrangement uses TRBV19 and TRBJ1-6, with D possibly TRBD1 on 6 matching bases. Trimming cost V 7 bases and J 7 bases, with 14 bases left between them. Germline assignment: CDR1 LNHDA and CDR2 SQIVND (reference sequence). The CDR3 is 14 amino acids. CDR3 protein: CASNPQGPNSPLHF. Here the CDR3 DNA reads TGTGCCAGTAACCCTCAGGGGCCAAATTCACCCCTCCACTTT.

The CDR3 sequence is CASSLSAGSGSPLHF. CDR3 in DNA: TGTGCCAGCAGTTTATCGGCAGGGTCGGGTTCACCCCTCCACTTT. The J gene is TRBJ1-6, the V gene TRBV28; the D gene is possibly TRBD1 (5 bases). Germline CDR1 and CDR2: MDHEN and SYDVKM. The V end lost 1 base, the J end lost 9 bases, and 13 bases lay between the germline ends. The CDR3 has 15 amino acids.

The gene calls are TRBV12-3 or TRBV12-4 and TRBJ2-7; tentative D call: TRBD1 (6 bases). V lost 7 bases and J 1 base, leaving 11 bases between the germline ends. The CDR3 covers 13 residues. The DNA for the CDR3 is TGTGCCAGCACGTCTACAGGGTCCTACGAGCAGTACTTC. Encoded protein: CASTSTGSYEQYF.

This clone was seen only a few times. The rearrangement uses TRBV7-2 and TRBJ1-4; D not certain. This CDR3 is built from 15 residues. In germline, CDR1 is SGHTA, CDR2 FQGNSA. V lost 1 base to trimming and J lost 6 bases, with 12 bases between them. In nucleotides, the CDR3 is TGTGCCAGCAGCTTAGGTTGGGGAAACGATGAAAAACTGTTTTTT. This encodes CASSLGWGNDEKLFF.

J is TRBJ1-2 and V is TRBV20-1, with D unresolved. The CDR3 runs to 14 residues. CDR1 is DFQATT and CDR2 is SNEGSKA in the germline V gene (reference sequence). V lost 3 bases, J lost 4 bases, and 15 bases lay in between. This CDR3 is CSASTRRSLYGYTF. The DNA for the CDR3 is TGCAGTGCTAGTACCAGGCGGTCCCTCTATGGCTACACCTTC.

This clone was seen just once. The J gene is TRBJ2-4, the V gene TRBV3-1 (or the pseudogene TRBV3-2); a possible D gene is TRBD2 (6 bases). The ends were cut back, 1 base at V and 12 bases at J, with 13 bases in the middle. The CDR3 is made up of 13 amino acids. Germline V gene lookup returns CDR1 LGHDT and CDR2 YNNKEL (reference sequence). This CDR3 reads CASSQGLAENQYF. CDR3 DNA: TGTGCCAGCAGCCAAGGATTAGCGGAGAATCAGTACTTC.

The V call is TRBV9, the J call TRBJ2-1; 7 nucleotides align to TRBD1. Germline values: CDR1 SGDLS, CDR2 YYNGEE. The CDR3 contains 16 residues. Trimming took 3 bases from V and 9 from J; bases not matched to a gene: 15. CDR3 protein: CASSAPTGQGVVEQFF. Here the CDR3 DNA reads TGTGCCAGCAGCGCCCCAACGGGGCAGGGGGTGGTTGAGCAGTTCTTC.

The chain is built from TRBV7-9 and TRBJ2-6; D uncertain. The germline V gene has CDR1 SEHNR and CDR2 FQNEAQ (reference sequence). The CDR3 runs to 16 residues. The V end lost 5 bases, the J end lost 1 base, and 12 bases lay between the germline ends. CDR3 in DNA: TGTGCCAGCAGCCCGATGGTGGTTTCTGGGGCCAACGTCCTGACTTTC. This gives the protein CASSPMVVSGANVLTF.

The chain uses TRBV7-6 and TRBJ2-5; 12 nucleotides match TRBD1. After removal of 6 bases from V and 1 base from J, the junction contained 6 bases not matched to a gene. The CDR3 is 16 amino acids. Per the germline V gene, CDR1 is SGHVS and CDR2 is FNYEAQ. The CDR3 nucleotides are TGTGCCAGCAGTCCACCGGGACAGGGGGCCCAAGAGACCCAGTACTTC. Protein: CASSPPGQGAQETQYF. Based on the CDR3 plus reference TRBV7-6 and TRBJ2-5, the full variable domain is GAGVSQSPRYKVTKRGQDVALRCDPISGHVSLYWYRQALGQGPEFLTYFNYEAQQDKSGLPNDRFSAERPEGSISTLTIQRTEQRDSAMYRCASSPPGQGAQETQYFGPGTRLLVL.